The rows below give T cell receptor beta chains drawn from one sample of a study of human T cells and chemical hapten exposure. TCRdb fed the RACE reads into MiXCR, producing one record per CDR3 protein. The sample records 55,000 to 80,000 distinct CDR3 sequences, 9.5% to 12% being singletons. The specimen comprised whole blood, sampled in connection with sensitization to the hapten diphenylcyclopropenone (DPC). All receptors derive from a woman in her 30s with alopecia areata. Some clones in this sample may be carry-over from other donors' samples. The CDR3 runs from the conserved cysteine through the conserved F or W. Fields, in order: clone size, V gene, J gene, D gene, CDR3 DNA, CDR3 protein. D genes are given only for firm matches. Clone sizes are given selectively: once, few, many, or a class where the clone is expanded.

clone_size: many
v_call: TRBV27
j_call: TRBJ2-3
d_call: .
cdr3_nt: TGTGCCAGCAGTTTAGAGGGGAGCGGGCTGGCAGATACGCAGTATTTT
cdr3_aa: CASSLEGSGLADTQYF

clone_size: many
v_call: TRBV5-1
j_call: TRBJ1-2
d_call: .
cdr3_nt: TGCGCCAGCAGCCACAGCGTCGGATATGGCTACACCTTC
cdr3_aa: CASSHSVGYGYTF

clone_size: .
v_call: TRBV15
j_call: TRBJ1-5
d_call: .
cdr3_nt: TGTGCCACTGGGGAGGGGCGCGGCAATCAGCCCCAGCATTTT
cdr3_aa: CATGEGRGNQPQHF

clone_size: .
v_call: TRBV7-3
j_call: TRBJ2-3
d_call: .
cdr3_nt: TGTGCCAGCAGCCTAACAAGGAAAGATACGCAGTATTTT
cdr3_aa: CASSLTRKDTQYF

clone_size: .
v_call: TRBV3-1
j_call: TRBJ1-2
d_call: TRBD1
cdr3_nt: TGTGCCAGCAGCCAGGACGACAGGGAAAACTATGGCTACACCTTC
cdr3_aa: CASSQDDRENYGYTF

clone_size: many
v_call: TRBV6-2/TRBV6-3
j_call: TRBJ2-1
d_call: TRBD2
cdr3_nt: TGTGCCAGCAGGTCTCCTCTAGCGGCAACCTACAATGAGCAGTTCTTC
cdr3_aa: CASRSPLAATYNEQFF

clone_size: many
v_call: TRBV11-2
j_call: TRBJ1-6
d_call: TRBD1
cdr3_nt: TGTGCCAGCAGCTTGGGGAACCGGGACAGAGGATCACCCCTCCACTTT
cdr3_aa: CASSLGNRDRGSPLHF

clone_size: .
v_call: TRBV28
j_call: TRBJ2-7
d_call: TRBD2
cdr3_nt: TGTGCCAGCAGTCCGGTAGCGGGAGGTCGGTCCTACGAGCAGTACTTC
cdr3_aa: CASSPVAGGRSYEQYF

clone_size: .
v_call: TRBV18
j_call: TRBJ2-7
d_call: TRBD1
cdr3_nt: TGTGCCAGCTCCGGGACAGCCTACTCCTACGAGCAGTACTTC
cdr3_aa: CASSGTAYSYEQYF

clone_size: .
v_call: TRBV28
j_call: TRBJ1-2
d_call: TRBD1
cdr3_nt: TGTGCCAGCAGTTCCCAGGGACAGCCCTATGGCTACACCTTC
cdr3_aa: CASSSQGQPYGYTF

clone_size: .
v_call: TRBV27
j_call: TRBJ2-1
d_call: TRBD1
cdr3_nt: TGTGCCAGCAGCTACCGGGACAGGGGGCCCAATGAGCAGTTCTTC
cdr3_aa: CASSYRDRGPNEQFF

clone_size: .
v_call: TRBV27
j_call: TRBJ1-4
d_call: .
cdr3_nt: TGTGCCAGCAGTCCACAGAAGAGTGGGGGGGAAAAACTGTTTTTT
cdr3_aa: CASSPQKSGGEKLFF

clone_size: few
v_call: TRBV7-8
j_call: TRBJ1-2
d_call: TRBD1
cdr3_nt: TGTGCCAGCAGCTCAACAGGGGATGGCTACACCTTC
cdr3_aa: CASSSTGDGYTF

clone_size: .
v_call: TRBV7-3
j_call: TRBJ2-3
d_call: .
cdr3_nt: TGTGCCAGCAGCCCGGGACTCCAGGTCGATACGCAGTATTTT
cdr3_aa: CASSPGLQVDTQYF

clone_size: many
v_call: TRBV2
j_call: TRBJ1-1
d_call: .
cdr3_nt: TGTGCCAGCAGTGAATACGGACCCTCTCGCAACACTGAAGCTTTCTTT
cdr3_aa: CASSEYGPSRNTEAFF

clone_size: many
v_call: TRBV30
j_call: TRBJ2-3
d_call: .
cdr3_nt: TGTGCCTGGAGTGATTCGGGTACGCAGTATTTT
cdr3_aa: CAWSDSGTQYF

clone_size: many
v_call: TRBV21-1
j_call: TRBJ1-3
d_call: .
cdr3_nt: TGTGCCAGCAGCAAACCCACACGGACTCTGGACACCATATATTTT
cdr3_aa: CASSKPTRTLDTIYF

clone_size: .
v_call: TRBV3-1
j_call: TRBJ2-1
d_call: TRBD2
cdr3_nt: TGTGCCAGCAGCTACAGGACTAGCGGATTAAGGGAGCAGTTCTTC
cdr3_aa: CASSYRTSGLREQFF

clone_size: many
v_call: TRBV27
j_call: TRBJ2-5
d_call: .
cdr3_nt: TGTGCCAGCACCTCCCTGGGGACCAGACAAGAGACCCAGTACTTC
cdr3_aa: CASTSLGTRQETQYF

clone_size: .
v_call: TRBV20-1
j_call: TRBJ2-1
d_call: .
cdr3_nt: TGCAGTGCTAGATCAACTAGTAGGGGTGAGCAGTTCTTC
cdr3_aa: CSARSTSRGEQFF

clone_size: few
v_call: TRBV7-2
j_call: TRBJ1-5
d_call: .
cdr3_nt: TGTGCCAGCAGCCCCCGACGGGGGAGCAATCAGCCCCAGCATTTT
cdr3_aa: CASSPRRGSNQPQHF

clone_size: .
v_call: TRBV28
j_call: TRBJ1-5
d_call: .
cdr3_nt: TGTGCCAGCAAAGAGGGGCTCAATCAGCCCCAGCATTTT
cdr3_aa: CASKEGLNQPQHF

clone_size: many
v_call: TRBV7-9
j_call: TRBJ2-3
d_call: .
cdr3_nt: TGTGCCAGCAGCTTAGCGCAGGTCCCCACAGATACGCAGTATTTT
cdr3_aa: CASSLAQVPTDTQYF

clone_size: few
v_call: TRBV6-6
j_call: TRBJ1-5
d_call: .
cdr3_nt: TGTGCCAGCAGTTACCCCCGGGGGCAGGACCATCAGCCCCAGCATTTT
cdr3_aa: CASSYPRGQDHQPQHF

clone_size: .
v_call: TRBV7-2
j_call: TRBJ2-4
d_call: .
cdr3_nt: TGTGCCAGCAGCTCCCAATGGGCGGAGGGCATTCAGTACTTC
cdr3_aa: CASSSQWAEGIQYF

clone_size: many
v_call: TRBV6-5
j_call: TRBJ1-1
d_call: .
cdr3_nt: TGTGCCAGCAGACCCCGACCTTCGGGGGGGCCTGAAGCTTTCTTT
cdr3_aa: CASRPRPSGGPEAFF

clone_size: many
v_call: TRBV12-5
j_call: TRBJ1-5
d_call: .
cdr3_nt: TGTGCTAGTGGTTTAGGAGGTCAGCCCCAGCATTTT
cdr3_aa: CASGLGGQPQHF

clone_size: many
v_call: TRBV7-6
j_call: TRBJ1-1
d_call: .
cdr3_nt: TGTGCCAGCAGCTTTCAGTTGAACACTGAAGCTTTCTTT
cdr3_aa: CASSFQLNTEAFF

clone_size: .
v_call: TRBV7-8
j_call: TRBJ2-1
d_call: .
cdr3_nt: TGTGCCAGCAGCTTAGCCAGGGTCCAGGCTTATAGTGAGCAGTTCTTC
cdr3_aa: CASSLARVQAYSEQFF

clone_size: many
v_call: TRBV18
j_call: TRBJ2-7
d_call: TRBD1
cdr3_nt: TGTGCCAGCTCACCCGACAGGGCGTCGTACGAGCAGTACTTC
cdr3_aa: CASSPDRASYEQYF

clone_size: few
v_call: TRBV20-1
j_call: TRBJ1-2
d_call: TRBD1
cdr3_nt: TGCAGTGCTAGAGGGGACAGCCCCTATGGCTACACCTTC
cdr3_aa: CSARGDSPYGYTF

clone_size: .
v_call: TRBV6-5
j_call: TRBJ2-3
d_call: .
cdr3_nt: TGTGCCAGCAAGAGGGACAGCACAGATACGCAGTATTTT
cdr3_aa: CASKRDSTDTQYF

clone_size: many
v_call: TRBV3-1
j_call: TRBJ1-4
d_call: TRBD1
cdr3_nt: TGTGCCAGCAGCCCACAGGGGGCGCTGGAAAAACTGTTTTTT
cdr3_aa: CASSPQGALEKLFF

clone_size: many
v_call: TRBV7-2
j_call: TRBJ2-5
d_call: .
cdr3_nt: TGTGCCAGCAGCTTAGGTTTGGGGGTCGTCAGCGAGACCCAGTACTTC
cdr3_aa: CASSLGLGVVSETQYF

clone_size: many
v_call: TRBV29-1
j_call: TRBJ2-3
d_call: TRBD2
cdr3_nt: TGCAGCGTTGAGGGCGAAGCGGGGGGCCTAGATACGCAGTATTTT
cdr3_aa: CSVEGEAGGLDTQYF

clone_size: .
v_call: TRBV7-9
j_call: TRBJ2-7
d_call: TRBD2
cdr3_nt: TGTGCCAGCAGCCCGCGACTAGCGGGACCCTTGCAGTACTTC
cdr3_aa: CASSPRLAGPLQYF

clone_size: few
v_call: TRBV20-1
j_call: TRBJ2-2
d_call: TRBD2
cdr3_nt: TGCAGTGCACCCGGACTAGCGGGAGGAGGGGCGAACACCGGGGAGCTGTTTTTT
cdr3_aa: CSAPGLAGGGANTGELFF

clone_size: many
v_call: TRBV12-3/TRBV12-4
j_call: TRBJ2-1
d_call: TRBD2
cdr3_nt: TGTGCCAGCAGGGGACTAGCGGGGGCCTACAATGAGCAGTTCTTC
cdr3_aa: CASRGLAGAYNEQFF

clone_size: many
v_call: TRBV14
j_call: TRBJ1-1
d_call: TRBD1
cdr3_nt: TGTGCCAGCAGCCCCAGTACAGGGGGCGCCGACACTGAAGCTTTCTTT
cdr3_aa: CASSPSTGGADTEAFF

clone_size: .
v_call: TRBV7-8
j_call: TRBJ1-6
d_call: .
cdr3_nt: TGTGCCAGCAGCTTATCCGGACTGACCAATTCACCCCTCCACTTT
cdr3_aa: CASSLSGLTNSPLHF

clone_size: many
v_call: TRBV20-1
j_call: TRBJ1-1
d_call: .
cdr3_nt: TGCAGTGCTAGAGCTGTACCCGGGGTGAACACTGAAGCTTTCTTT
cdr3_aa: CSARAVPGVNTEAFF

clone_size: .
v_call: TRBV12-3/TRBV12-4
j_call: TRBJ2-2
d_call: .
cdr3_nt: TGTGCCAGCAGTTTAATACAGGGGAACACCGGGGAGCTGTTTTTT
cdr3_aa: CASSLIQGNTGELFF

clone_size: .
v_call: TRBV28
j_call: TRBJ2-7
d_call: .
cdr3_nt: TGTGCCAGCAGCCAGTGGGGCTACGAGCAGTACTTC
cdr3_aa: CASSQWGYEQYF

clone_size: once
v_call: TRBV5-4
j_call: TRBJ2-1
d_call: TRBD2
cdr3_nt: TGTGCCAGCAGCTTTAGCGGGAGGGCCAGTGAGCAGTTCTTC
cdr3_aa: CASSFSGRASEQFF

clone_size: .
v_call: TRBV10-3
j_call: TRBJ2-7
d_call: TRBD1
cdr3_nt: TGTGCCACTCGGGACAGGGGTAACTACGAGCAGTACTTC
cdr3_aa: CATRDRGNYEQYF

clone_size: .
v_call: TRBV20-1
j_call: TRBJ1-2
d_call: TRBD1
cdr3_nt: TGCAGTGCTACCCCCGGGACAGGAAACTATGGCTACACCTTC
cdr3_aa: CSATPGTGNYGYTF

clone_size: few
v_call: TRBV7-2
j_call: TRBJ1-2
d_call: .
cdr3_nt: TGTGCCAGCAGCCCGTCCGGCAGCGGCTACACCTTC
cdr3_aa: CASSPSGSGYTF

clone_size: .
v_call: TRBV12-3/TRBV12-4
j_call: TRBJ1-2
d_call: .
cdr3_nt: TGTGCCAGCAGTTTATCACAGGAACATGGCTACACCTTC
cdr3_aa: CASSLSQEHGYTF

clone_size: .
v_call: TRBV27
j_call: TRBJ2-7
d_call: TRBD2
cdr3_nt: TGTGCCAGCAGTTTAGCGGGAGAGAACGAGCAGTACTTC
cdr3_aa: CASSLAGENEQYF

clone_size: few
v_call: TRBV7-7
j_call: TRBJ2-2
d_call: .
cdr3_nt: TGTGCCAGCAGTCCTGACAGCGGGGAGCTGTTTTTT
cdr3_aa: CASSPDSGELFF